The clone carrying this TCR beta chain was picked up one time. What it binds is not known. Each TCR beta cDNA library carried unique molecular identifiers. TCRdb itself ran the PCR reads through MiXCR, one entry per CDR3 protein. This table holds 350,000 to 450,000 distinct CDR3 sequences, roughly 40% found once. This record comes from a study of post-analysis software for immune sequencing data. Study-level points and caveats: Higher frequency in patients than in controls was seen for several TRBV segments, with TRBV5-6, TRBV5-1 and TRBV20-1 among them.

Germline V gene sequence: CDR1 SEHNR, CDR2 FQNEAQ (reference sequence). The V end was cut by 1 base, the J end by 0 bases, with 9 bases between. The CDR3 is made up of 15 amino acids. The sequenced material came from blood. This chain uses TRBV7-9 with TRBJ1-2; possibly TRBD1 for D (6 bases). This sequence originates from a girl between 2 and 10 years old with multiple sclerosis. CDR3 residues: CASSLGTVPNYGYTF. CDR3 in DNA: TGTGCCAGCAGCTTAGGGACAGTCCCTAACTATGGCTACACCTTC.